These 27 T cell receptor beta chains were all obtained from the same sample, sequenced in a study of vaccination effects on CD4 cells after COVID-19. Pools of viral peptides were used by the ViraFEST assay to expand antigen-specific CD4+ T cells ahead of sequencing. It was after around 10 days of culture that CD4+ T cells were isolated. According to the study, vaccine recipients showed no prior SARS-CoV-2 infection and negative nucleocapsid antibodies. These receptors lack a known antigen. The data were produced by immunoSEQ multiplex PCR, yet TCRdb's version contains in-frame clones alone and is incomplete. This table holds approximately 76,000 clones, about 78% found once. The sample consisted of CD4+ T cells from PBMCs cultured with SARS-CoV-2 spike peptides, taken before COVID-19 vaccination. The receptor set was obtained from a human donor who received a COVID-19 vaccine.

The rearrangement joins TRBV28 to TRBJ1-1; 9 bases are shared with TRBD1. The CDR3 contains 15 residues. Trimming removed 5 bases from V and 1 base from J; junction bases left unmatched: 5. Germline loops: CDR1 MDHEN, CDR2 SYDVKM. As DNA, the CDR3 is TGTGCCAGCAGTGACCCGGGACAGGGGAACACTGAAGCTTTCTTT. Translated, it gives CASSDPGQGNTEAFF.

V is TRBV7-2 and J is TRBJ1-4, with 7 bases lining up with TRBD1. Unmatched junction bases numbered 5, after V lost 2 bases and J lost 8 bases. There are 14 residues in the CDR3. Germline CDR1 and CDR2: SGHTA and FQGNSA. The CDR3 sequence: CASSLQGGQEKLFF. DNA for the CDR3: TGTGCCAGCAGCTTACAGGGGGGTCAGGAAAAACTGTTTTTT.

The chain employs TRBV19 and TRBJ2-3; 11 nucleotides match TRBD2. The germline V gene has CDR1 LNHDA and CDR2 SQIVND (reference sequence). The V gene end was trimmed by 3 bases and the J gene end by 2 bases; junction bases not matched to a gene: 4. This CDR3 is 16 amino acids long. CDR3 coding DNA: TGTGCCAGTAGTATCTCTAGCGGGGGGATCACAGATACGCAGTATTTT. As protein: CASSISSGGITDTQYF.

The rearrangement links TRBV9 to TRBJ2-3, with 11 positions matching TRBD1. Germline CDR1 SGDLS, CDR2 YYNGEE. V lost 1 base and J lost 4; bases outside the gene matches: 5. The CDR3 sequence is 16 residues long. CDR3: CASSVPRTGGSDTQYF. Here the CDR3 DNA reads TGTGCCAGCAGCGTACCAAGGACAGGGGGCTCAGATACGCAGTATTTT.

J is TRBJ1-2 and V is TRBV29-1, with 12 bases matching TRBD1. Germline V lookup: CDR1 SQVTM, CDR2 ANQGSEA. V dropped 2 bases and J dropped 9; count of bases not matched to a gene: 10. The CDR3 covers 15 residues. The CDR3 loop is CSVEPYGTGGLSYTF. Written as DNA, the CDR3 is TGCAGCGTTGAACCGTACGGGACAGGGGGCTTGAGCTACACCTTC.

The chain joins TRBV28 to TRBJ2-4; the D gene is possibly TRBD1 (5 bases). Germline CDR1 reads MDHEN; CDR2 reads SYDVKM. The V and J ends lost 5 bases and 0 bases respectively, with 11 bases between them. This CDR3 has 15 amino acids. CDR3 loop: CASSPTELAKNIQYF. In DNA form, the CDR3 reads TGTGCCAGCAGTCCGACAGAACTAGCCAAAAACATTCAGTACTTC.

The CDR3 DNA reads as TGTGCCAGCAGTTACTCGGCTGGACGAGCCAATTCACCCCTCCACTTT. Protein sequence: CASSYSAGRANSPLHF. This chain links TRBV6-5 with TRBJ1-6; D is undetermined. This CDR3 has 16 residues. Trimming left V 0 bases short and J 7 bases short, with 13 bases between. Germline V gives CDR1 MNHEY, CDR2 SVGAGI.

This CDR3 reads CASSISEGSNEKLFF. The CDR3 nucleotides read TGCGCCAGCAGCATCTCAGAGGGGTCTAATGAAAAACTGTTTTTT. The rearrangement uses TRBV5-1 and TRBJ1-4, with D maybe TRBD1 (5 bases). The ends were cut back, 4 bases at V and 3 bases at J, with 13 bases in the middle. The CDR3 length is 15 residues. Germline CDR1 SGHRS, CDR2 YFSETQ.

The chain links TRBV3-1 (or the pseudogene TRBV3-2) to TRBJ2-5, with D hard to call. The V and J ends lost 4 bases and 4 bases respectively, with 19 bases between them. The germline CDR1 and CDR2 sequences are LGHDT and YNNKEL (reference sequence). CDR3 size: 16 residues. The CDR3 DNA reads TGTGCCAGCAGCCCATCAGTTGGGGTAACGGGAGAGACCCAGTACTTC. It specifies CASSPSVGVTGETQYF.

The rearrangement uses TRBV11-2 and TRBJ1-1, with 8 bases matching TRBD1. V shed 0 bases, J shed 1 base, and the junction held 4 bases outside the gene matches. Germline-derived CDR1 and CDR2 are SGHAT and FQNNGV. There are 16 residues in the CDR3. DNA of the CDR3: TGTGCCAGCAGCTTAGATCGCGGGACAGGGAACACTGAAGCTTTCTTT. Its protein product is CASSLDRGTGNTEAFF.

This clone has more than one count but fewer than ten. The chain recombines TRBV21-1 with TRBJ1-6; TRBD1 is the table's D call and was not checked against the DNA. TRBV21-1 is a recognized pseudogene. The CDR3 extends over 17 amino acids. This chain's CDR3 is CASSNEGTGENNSPLHF. The CDR3 region has the DNA TGTGCCAGCAGCAACGAGGGGACAGGGGAAAATAATTCACCCCTCCACTTT.

Only a few counts were recorded for this clone. CDR3 sequence (DNA): TGTGCCAGCGGGGACACTCTACAGCCCCAGCATTTT. Translation: CASGDTLQPQHF. V usage is TRBV6-5 and J usage is TRBJ1-5, with a possible D match to TRBD1 (6 bases). In germline, CDR1 is MNHEY, CDR2 SVGAGI. The V and J ends lost 8 bases and 7 bases respectively, with 12 bases between them. The CDR3 covers 12 residues.

V and J are TRBV4-3 and TRBJ2-2, with D tentatively TRBD1 (6 bases). This CDR3 contains 16 residues. The V end lost 3 bases, the J end lost 2 bases, and 13 bases lay between the germline ends. Germline lookup yields CDR1 LGHNA and CDR2 YSLEER. Written as DNA, the CDR3 is TGCGCCAGCAGCCAGGAAACAGGGCTTAACACCGGGGAGCTGTTTTTT. This sequence encodes CASSQETGLNTGELFF.

This chain joins TRBV7-2 and TRBJ1-2; TRBD1 aligns across 8 bases. Germline lookup yields CDR1 SGHTA and CDR2 FQGNSA. The CDR3 is 14 amino acids. V was clipped by 1 base and J by 7 bases; unmatched bases: 5. CDR3 DNA: TGTGCCAGCAGCTTAGGGCCAGGGGGCAGTGGCTACACCTTC. Protein: CASSLGPGGSGYTF.

J is TRBJ1-5 and V is TRBV24-1; D is unclear. V lost 3 bases and J lost 7, with 6 bases in between. The CDR3 is 12 residues long. CDR1 is KGHDR, CDR2 SFDVKD, per germline. The CDR3 region has the DNA TGTGCCACCAGTGATGCGACCCAGCCCCAGCATTTT. It yields the protein CATSDATQPQHF.

This clone was seen a few times. The rearrangement uses TRBV7-8 and TRBJ2-7, with TRBD1 matching 8 bases. In germline, CDR1 is SGHVS, CDR2 FQNEAQ. The CDR3 is made up of 15 amino acids. Germline trimming cut 1 base from V and 2 bases from J; bases unmatched to any gene: 4. The CDR3: CASSLVRTGTYEQYV. CDR3 bases: TGTGCCAGCAGCTTAGTGCGGACAGGGACCTACGAGCAGTACGTC.

The chain employs TRBV6-6 and TRBJ1-4, with 8 nucleotides matching TRBD1. After removal of 7 bases from V and 0 bases from J, the junction contained 4 bases not matched to a gene. The CDR3 spans 15 residues. Germline V gene sequence: CDR1 MNHNY, CDR2 SVGAGI (reference sequence). Here the CDR3 DNA reads TGTGCCAGCACCCAACAGGGGGCAACTAATGAAAAACTGTTTTTT. Its translation is CASTQQGATNEKLFF.

This clone was seen a few times. The rearrangement joins TRBV7-2 to TRBJ1-2; D remains ambiguous. Trimming shortened V by 5 bases and J by 7 bases, and 14 bases separated the two germline ends. The germline V gene encodes CDR1 SGHTA and CDR2 FQGNSA. The CDR3 length is 13 residues. The CDR3 DNA is TGTGCCAGCAGCCCTTATGGCTCGTCTGGCTACACCTTC. Protein sequence: CASSPYGSSGYTF.

This clone has only one observation. The CDR3 sequence: CASSLAGDGEKLFF. Here the CDR3 DNA reads TGCGCCAGCAGCTTGGCGGGGGATGGTGAAAAACTGTTTTTT. J is TRBJ1-4 and V is TRBV5-1; perhaps TRBD1 as D (5 bases). This CDR3 has 14 amino acids. The V end was cut by 0 bases, the J end by 7 bases, with 10 bases between. Germline V gives CDR1 SGHRS, CDR2 YFSETQ.

This chain links TRBV18 with TRBJ2-7; TRBD2 matches 8 bases. V trimming: 8 bases; J trimming: 0 bases; junction bases outside the gene matches: 9. The CDR3 is 15 amino acids. In germline, CDR1 is KGHSH, CDR2 LQKENI. The CDR3 spells CASNPRAGDSYEQYV. DNA for the CDR3: TGTGCCAGCAACCCTAGAGCGGGGGACTCCTACGAGCAGTACGTC.

The CDR3 DNA follows: TGTGCCAGTAGTTCGGACAGGGGGAGCAATCAGCCCCAGCATTTT. Translation gives CASSSDRGSNQPQHF. The V gene is TRBV19, the J gene TRBJ1-5; 10 bases line up with TRBD1. V shed 5 bases and J 1 base; nucleotides not matched to a gene: 2. Germline V gives CDR1 LNHDA, CDR2 SQIVND (reference sequence). The CDR3 is 15 amino acids.

This chain joins TRBV19 and TRBJ2-6, with 9 bases fitting TRBD1. CDR1 is LNHDA, CDR2 SQIVND, per germline (reference sequence). CDR3 size: 17 residues. V gave up 5 bases and J gave up 3 bases; unmatched junction bases: 8. CDR3 DNA: TGTGCCAGTAGTGCTACCGGGACAGGGAGTGGGGCCAACGTCCTGACTTTC. Translation: CASSATGTGSGANVLTF.

This clone was seen a handful of times. The chain has TRBV18 and TRBJ1-4, with D possibly TRBD1 on 6 matching bases. From germline, CDR1 is KGHSH and CDR2 LQKENI. The length of the CDR3 is 14 residues. Trimming removed 3 bases from V and 8 bases from J, with 13 bases in between. The DNA for the CDR3 is TGTGCCAGCTCACCTGGGGGCGAGCGAGAAAAACTGTTTTTT. Amino acids: CASSPGGEREKLFF.

This clone has only one observation. V usage is TRBV5-4 and J usage is TRBJ1-6, with 7 bases that match TRBD1. CDR1 is SGHNT, CDR2 YYREEE, per germline (reference sequence). The CDR3 length is 14 residues. The trim removed 4 bases at V and 6 bases at J, leaving 4 bases unmatched. CDR3 loop: CASSRRDSNSPLHF. The DNA for the CDR3 is TGTGCCAGCAGCCGCCGGGACAGTAATTCACCCCTCCACTTT. The entire variable domain, with the rest obtained from reference TRBV5-4 and TRBJ1-6, is as follows: ETGVTQSPTHLIKTRGQQVTLRCSSQSGHNTVSWYQQALGQGPQFIFQYYREEENGRGNFPPRFSGLQFPNYSSELNVNALELDDSALYLCASSRRDSNSPLHFGNGTRLTVT.

The chain combines TRBV2 with TRBJ1-1; TRBD1 is a possible D gene (5 bases). Deletions cut 11 bases from V and 3 bases from J, with 19 bases between. Germline values: CDR1 SNHLY, CDR2 FYNNEI. The CDR3 totals 14 residues. CDR3 nucleotide sequence: TGTGCCGGGGAGGGGACCCAGGTGTACACTGAAGCTTTCTTT. Amino acids: CAGEGTQVYTEAFF.

This clone was seen a handful of times. This chain connects TRBV28 to TRBJ1-1; 7 nucleotides line up with TRBD1. The V gene end was trimmed by 2 bases and the J gene end by 3 bases; junction bases not matched to a gene: 12. From germline, CDR1 is MDHEN and CDR2 SYDVKM. The CDR3 loop spans 17 amino acids. In DNA form, the CDR3 reads TGTGCCAGCAGTTTAAGTCCATGGGGGACAGCGGACACTGAAGCTTTCTTT. This sequence encodes CASSLSPWGTADTEAFF.

This clone was picked up a small number of times. The rearrangement uses TRBV19 and TRBJ2-3; unclear D gene. Germline V gives CDR1 LNHDA, CDR2 SQIVND (reference sequence). Trimming took 4 bases from V and 1 from J, leaving 9 bases between them. The length of the CDR3 is 14 residues. The DNA for the CDR3 is TGTGCCAGTAGTACAGGCCCTGGCACAGATACGCAGTATTTT. Translating gives CASSTGPGTDTQYF.